This TCR beta chain was observed in a study of T cells expressing NK-cell markers. The study's findings and limits: These clonotypes, the leaders elsewhere, also led the CD3+CD56-NKG2C+ fraction in a handful of donors. There remained a lack of clarity about HCMV specificity of expanded NKG2C+ T cell clones.

There are 12 residues in the CDR3. The authors made TCR beta cDNA libraries by 5'RACE template switching. This switching added a universal primer site and UMIs. TCRdb reprocessed the 5' RACE reads, keeping one entry per CDR3 protein, no DNA. This table lists some 340,000 distinct CDR3 sequences. Concerning this clonotype: Its antigen is undetermined.

This sequence was found in a man between 18 and 69 years old in good health. The sample taken for sequencing was blood T cells: a sorted CD56 or NKG2C T cell subset, CD4+ or CD8+ T cells, or bulk PBMC T cells (not recorded which). The chain links TRBV12-3 or TRBV12-4 to TRBJ2-7. This CDR3 is CASSRNNYEQYF.